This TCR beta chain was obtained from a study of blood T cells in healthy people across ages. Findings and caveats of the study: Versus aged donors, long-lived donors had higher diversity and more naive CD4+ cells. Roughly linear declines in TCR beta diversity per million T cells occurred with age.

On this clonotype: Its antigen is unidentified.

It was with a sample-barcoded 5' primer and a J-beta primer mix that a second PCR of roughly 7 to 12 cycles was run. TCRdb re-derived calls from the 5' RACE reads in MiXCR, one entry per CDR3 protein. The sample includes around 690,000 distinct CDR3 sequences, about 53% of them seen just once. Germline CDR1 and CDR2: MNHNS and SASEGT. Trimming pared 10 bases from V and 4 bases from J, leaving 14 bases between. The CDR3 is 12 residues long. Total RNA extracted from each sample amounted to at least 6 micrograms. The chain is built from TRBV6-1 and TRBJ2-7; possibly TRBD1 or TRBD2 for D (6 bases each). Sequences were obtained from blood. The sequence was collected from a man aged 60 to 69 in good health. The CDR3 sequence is CATERGLYEQYF. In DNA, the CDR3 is TGTGCCACCGAACGGGGGCTATACGAGCAGTACTTC.